The sequence of this TCR beta chain was determined in a study of T cell responses to AZD1222 COVID-19 vaccine. Study conclusions and caveats: Reports say nearly half of spike-specific TCRs go after unmutated variant regions. Baseline seropositivity occurred in only 5 to 7 AZD1222 recipients. Sampled repertoires all dated from after the peak T cell response.

Germline CDR1 SNHLY, CDR2 FYNNEI. V shed 6 bases and J 3 bases; nucleotides not matched to a gene: 6. The CDR3 has 14 amino acids. The method was immunoSEQ multiplex PCR; TCRdb's version includes in-frame clones alone and lacks a portion of them. The sample records 98,000 or so clones, around 84% being singletons. With respect to this clone: Its antigen remains unidentified.

J is TRBJ2-3 and V is TRBV2; 7 nucleotides align to TRBD1. This clonotype originated in an adult in good health. The starting material was peripheral blood, obtained on day 0 of AZD1222 vaccination. The CDR3 here is CASSHRGRTDTQYF. The CDR3 DNA is TGTGCCAGCAGCCACAGGGGACGTACAGATACGCAGTATTTT.